This TCR beta chain comes out of a study of blood T cell repertoires in COVID-19. Clones were read by immunoSEQ multiplex PCR, and TCRdb kept only the in-frame ones, dropping some. The repertoire holds about 150,000 clones, around nine tenths seen once, with 0.95% to 1.5% in the top ten. Sequences were obtained from PBMCs or T cells enriched from blood (not recorded which). The TCR sequence derives from a woman aged 25 to 45 with acute COVID-19.

The CDR3 nucleotides are TGCGCCAGCAGCCAAGTCCGAGGCATCCTCGGGGAGCTGTTTTTT. It codes for CASSQVRGILGELFF. This rearrangement joins TRBV4-3 to TRBJ2-2; no clear D. The CDR3 contains 15 residues. The germline V gene has CDR1 LGHNA and CDR2 YSLEER. Trimming took off 1 base at V and 7 bases at J, with 13 bases between the two ends.